A single sample is the source of the 14 T cell receptor beta chains below, sequenced in a study of T cell responses to AZD1222 COVID-19 vaccine. Some clones are missing from TCRdb's copy, which holds only in-frame ones; the method was immunoSEQ multiplex PCR. The repertoire holds about 79,000 clones, with around 81% as singletons. Sequenced here: peripheral blood, sampled on day 0 of AZD1222 vaccination. The receptor source for this set is an adult in good health.

The chain is built from TRBV7-6 and TRBJ2-7; 7 bases fit TRBD1. Germline CDR1 SGHVS, CDR2 FNYEAQ. The CDR3 is 15 residues long. The junction had 5 bases not matched to a gene; V was cut back by 0 bases and J by 3 bases. The CDR3 is CASSLAAGGSYEQYF. The CDR3 DNA is TGTGCCAGCAGCTTAGCGGCAGGGGGAAGCTACGAGCAGTACTTC.

The chain has TRBV3-1 (or the pseudogene TRBV3-2) and TRBJ1-3; D call uncertain. The CDR3 consists of 14 residues. Trimming left V 0 bases short and J 7 bases short, with 10 bases between. Per germline, CDR1 LGHDT and CDR2 YNNKEL (reference sequence). CDR3 sequence: CASSQDFGRNTIYF. The CDR3 DNA reads TGTGCCAGCAGCCAAGATTTTGGGCGGAACACCATATATTTT.

This clone was seen only once. Written as DNA, the CDR3 is TGTGCCACGACACAAGCAGGGGCTACTAATGAAAAACTGTTTTTT. Protein sequence: CATTQAGATNEKLFF. This chain uses TRBV28 with TRBJ1-4; tentative D call: TRBD1 (6 bases). CDR1 is MDHEN, CDR2 SYDVKM, per germline. The CDR3 is 15 residues long. V was clipped by 10 bases and J by 2 bases, with 17 bases between them.

The chain is built from TRBV4-2 and TRBJ2-7; a possible D gene is TRBD2 (6 bases). Germline CDR1 is LGHNA and CDR2 is YNFKEQ. Trimming left V 4 bases short and J 6 bases short, with 13 bases between. The CDR3 runs to 13 residues. The chain's CDR3 is CASSPSGLSEQYF. The CDR3 nucleotides are TGTGCCAGCAGCCCCTCGGGACTGAGCGAGCAGTACTTC.

On this clone itself: At the DNA level, this CDR3 is encoded by other sequences in the same sample as well. The chain is built from TRBV20-1 and TRBJ1-1; a possible D gene is TRBD1 (6 bases). The CDR3 contains 11 residues. V shed 5 bases and J shed 6 bases, with 10 bases lying between them. Germline V gene data show CDR1 as DFQATT and CDR2 as SNEGSKA (reference sequence). CDR3 in amino acids: CSASQGPEAFF. In nucleotides, the CDR3 is TGCAGTGCTTCCCAGGGGCCTGAAGCTTTCTTT.

This sequence joins TRBV24-1 and TRBJ1-4; TRBD1 is a possible D gene (5 bases). Looked up from germline, CDR1 is KGHDR and CDR2 is SFDVKD. Between the trimmed V and J ends, which lost 5 bases and 8 bases, there was a span of 8 bases. This CDR3 region has 12 residues. For the CDR3, the DNA is TGTGCCACCAGTGGCGAGGGGGAAAAACTGTTTTTT. Protein: CATSGEGEKLFF.

This chain links TRBV27 with TRBJ1-1; weak D call: TRBD1 (6 bases). The CDR3 is 14 residues long. Germline CDR1 MNHEY, CDR2 SMNVEV (reference sequence). V shed 2 bases and J shed 0 bases, with 7 bases lying between them. CDR3 loop: CASSLDRMNTEAFF. In DNA form, the CDR3 reads TGTGCCAGCAGTTTAGACAGGATGAACACTGAAGCTTTCTTT.

The chain uses TRBV5-5 and TRBJ2-7, with D possibly TRBD1 on 5 matching bases. The CDR3 contains 14 residues. CDR1 and CDR2 (germline): SGHKS, YYEKEE (reference sequence). Trimming stripped 1 base from V and 3 bases from J, with 11 bases between. The CDR3 is CASSLYSGNYEQYF. CDR3 sequence (DNA): TGTGCCAGCAGCTTGTATTCAGGGAACTACGAGCAGTACTTC.

The gene calls are TRBV7-9 and TRBJ1-2, with D tentatively TRBD1 (5 bases). The CDR3 consists of 14 residues. Trimming stripped 3 bases from V and 7 bases from J, with 15 bases between. Germline V lookup: CDR1 SEHNR, CDR2 FQNEAQ (reference sequence). CDR3 coding DNA: TGTGCCAGCAGCTTCCATCAGGGTCTTCGTGGCTACACCTTC. Residues: CASSFHQGLRGYTF.

The CDR3 spells CASSLGGAAEAFF. Written as DNA, the CDR3 is TGTGCCAGCAGCTTAGGAGGGGCAGCTGAAGCTTTCTTT. The chain employs TRBV7-9 and TRBJ1-1; weak D call: TRBD1 (5 bases). There are 13 residues in the CDR3. V was shortened by 1 base and J by 6 bases, with 9 bases between the two germline ends. CDR1 SEHNR and CDR2 FQNEAQ come from the germline V gene (reference sequence).

This clone showed up just a few times. V is TRBV2 and J is TRBJ1-6; no firm D call. Germline values: CDR1 SNHLY, CDR2 FYNNEI. CDR3 length: 13 residues. V lost 4 bases and J 10 bases, leaving 11 bases between the germline ends. In nucleotides, the CDR3 is TGTGCCAGCAGTGTTGGCGGAGGATCACCCCTCCACTTT. It yields the protein CASSVGGGSPLHF.

The gene calls are TRBV3-1 (or the pseudogene TRBV3-2) and TRBJ1-1; D is uncertain. Trimming took off 1 base at V and 4 bases at J, with 7 bases between the two ends. Germline CDR1 reads LGHDT; CDR2 reads YNNKEL (reference sequence). The CDR3 has 13 amino acids. CDR3 in amino acids: CASSQGGGTEAFF. The CDR3 DNA sequence: TGTGCCAGCAGCCAAGGGGGAGGCACTGAAGCTTTCTTT.

This clone appeared once. The rearrangement uses TRBV2 and TRBJ1-3, with TRBD1 as a possible D gene (5 bases). V was cut by 6 bases and J by 11 bases, with 11 bases left in between. The germline V gene encodes CDR1 SNHLY and CDR2 FYNNEI. The CDR3 contains 11 residues. This CDR3 is CASRAKGPIYF. The CDR3 DNA sequence: TGTGCCAGCAGGGCAAAGGGACCCATATATTTT.

Remarks on this clone: The junction does not match germline at one end; this may be a read error. The rearrangement links TRBV25-1 to TRBJ1-2; 7 bases align to TRBD1. Germline V gives CDR1 MGHDK, CDR2 SYGVNS. The CDR3 loop spans 13 amino acids. Here the CDR3 reads CASSADRELFYLF. In nucleotides, the CDR3 is TGTGCCAGCAGTGCCGACAGGGAATTGTTCTATCTCTTC.